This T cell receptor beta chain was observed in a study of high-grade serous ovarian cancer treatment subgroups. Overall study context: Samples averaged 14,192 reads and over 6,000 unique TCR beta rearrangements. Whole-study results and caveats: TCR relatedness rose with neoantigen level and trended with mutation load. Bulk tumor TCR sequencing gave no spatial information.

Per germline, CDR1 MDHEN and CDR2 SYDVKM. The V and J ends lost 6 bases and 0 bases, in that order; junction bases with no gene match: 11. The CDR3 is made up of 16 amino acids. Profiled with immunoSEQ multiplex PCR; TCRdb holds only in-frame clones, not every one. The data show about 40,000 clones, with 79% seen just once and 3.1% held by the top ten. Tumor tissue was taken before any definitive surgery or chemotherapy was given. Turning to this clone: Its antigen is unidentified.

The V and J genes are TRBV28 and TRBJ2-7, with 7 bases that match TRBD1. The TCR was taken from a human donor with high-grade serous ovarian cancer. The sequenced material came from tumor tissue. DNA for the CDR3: TGTGCCAGCAGCCTACTTCCGGGACAGAGCTCCTACGAGCAGTACTTC. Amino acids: CASSLLPGQSSYEQYF.